This TCR beta chain was retrieved from a study of cytomegalovirus exposure and HLA in healthy donors. This PCR relied on a set of 60 Vbeta primers and 13 Jbeta primers. Assay used: immunoSEQ multiplex PCR; TCRdb lists only in-frame clones, some missing. There are 110,000 to 150,000 clones in the sample; roughly 70% occur only once, and about 6.5% lies in the top ten. The CDR3 sequence is 13 residues long. In germline, CDR1 is MNHNS, CDR2 SASEGT. V trimming: 5 bases; J trimming: 12 bases; junction bases outside the gene matches: 10. V usage is TRBV6-1 and J usage is TRBJ1-1, with TRBD1 matching 9 bases. This clonotype originated in a man aged 25 to 40 in good health and CMV-seronegative. The sample consisted of PBMCs. CDR3 sequence: CASSRQGQGLSFF. The CDR3 DNA sequence: TGTGCCAGCAGTAGGCAGGGACAGGGTCTCTCTTTCTTT.